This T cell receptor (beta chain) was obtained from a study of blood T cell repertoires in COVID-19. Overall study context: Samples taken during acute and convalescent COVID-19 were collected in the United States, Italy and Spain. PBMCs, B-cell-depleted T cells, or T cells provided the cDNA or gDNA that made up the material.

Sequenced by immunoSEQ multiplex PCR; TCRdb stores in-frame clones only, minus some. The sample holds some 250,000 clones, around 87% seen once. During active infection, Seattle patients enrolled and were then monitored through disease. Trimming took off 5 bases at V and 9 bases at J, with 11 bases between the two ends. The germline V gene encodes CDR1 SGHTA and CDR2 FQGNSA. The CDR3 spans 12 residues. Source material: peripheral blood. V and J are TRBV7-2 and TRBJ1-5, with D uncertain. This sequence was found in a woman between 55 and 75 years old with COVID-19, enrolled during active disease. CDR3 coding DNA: TGTGCCAGCAGCCCACCTGAGGGGCCCCAGCATTTT. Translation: CASSPPEGPQHF.